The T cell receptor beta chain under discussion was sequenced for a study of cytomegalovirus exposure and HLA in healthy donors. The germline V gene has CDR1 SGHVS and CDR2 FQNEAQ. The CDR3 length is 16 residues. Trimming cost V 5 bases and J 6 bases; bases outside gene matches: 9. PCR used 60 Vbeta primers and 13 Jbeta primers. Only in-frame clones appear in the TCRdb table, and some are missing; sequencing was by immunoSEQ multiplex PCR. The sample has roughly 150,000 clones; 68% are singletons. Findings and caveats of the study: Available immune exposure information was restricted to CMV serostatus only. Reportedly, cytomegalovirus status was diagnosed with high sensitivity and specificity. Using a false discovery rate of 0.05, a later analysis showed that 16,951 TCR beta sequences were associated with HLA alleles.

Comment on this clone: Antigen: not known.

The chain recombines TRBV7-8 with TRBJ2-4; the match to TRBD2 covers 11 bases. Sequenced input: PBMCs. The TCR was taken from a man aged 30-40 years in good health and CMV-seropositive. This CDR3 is CASSKRGLAGLNIQYF. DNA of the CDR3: TGTGCCAGCAGCAAAAGAGGACTAGCGGGCTTAAACATTCAGTACTTC.